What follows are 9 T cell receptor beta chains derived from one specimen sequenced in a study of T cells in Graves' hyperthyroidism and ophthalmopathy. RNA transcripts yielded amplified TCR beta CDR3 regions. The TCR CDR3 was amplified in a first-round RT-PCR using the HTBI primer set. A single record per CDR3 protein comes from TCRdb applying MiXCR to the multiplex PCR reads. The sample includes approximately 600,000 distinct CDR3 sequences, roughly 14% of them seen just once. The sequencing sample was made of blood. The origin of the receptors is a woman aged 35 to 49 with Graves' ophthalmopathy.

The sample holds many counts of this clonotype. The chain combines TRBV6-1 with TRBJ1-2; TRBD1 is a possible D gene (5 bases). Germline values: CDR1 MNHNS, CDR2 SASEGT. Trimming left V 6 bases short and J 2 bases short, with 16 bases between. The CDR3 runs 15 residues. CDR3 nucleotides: TGTGCCAGCAGCCCGCCGCCTGACAGCAACTATGGCTACACCTTC. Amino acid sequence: CASSPPPDSNYGYTF.

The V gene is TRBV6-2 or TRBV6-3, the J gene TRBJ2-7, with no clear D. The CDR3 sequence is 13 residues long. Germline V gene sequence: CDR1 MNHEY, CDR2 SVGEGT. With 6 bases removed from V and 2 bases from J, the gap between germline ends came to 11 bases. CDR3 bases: TGTGCCAGCAGCCTTAAGGTCACCTACGAGCAGTACTTC. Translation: CASSLKVTYEQYF.

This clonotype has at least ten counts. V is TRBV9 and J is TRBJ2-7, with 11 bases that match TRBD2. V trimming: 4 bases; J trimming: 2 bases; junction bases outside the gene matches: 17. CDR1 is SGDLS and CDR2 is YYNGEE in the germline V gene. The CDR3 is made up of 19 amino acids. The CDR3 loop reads CASSTRDRPTSGNTYEQYF. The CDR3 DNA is TGTGCCAGCAGCACACGAGACCGGCCGACTAGCGGGAATACCTACGAGCAGTACTTC.

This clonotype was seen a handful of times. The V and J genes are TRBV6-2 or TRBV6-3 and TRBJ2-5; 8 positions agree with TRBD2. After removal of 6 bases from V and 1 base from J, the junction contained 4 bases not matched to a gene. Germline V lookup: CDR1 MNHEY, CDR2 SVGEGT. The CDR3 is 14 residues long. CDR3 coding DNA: TGTGCCAGCAGAGGAGCGGGAGTCCAAGAGACCCAGTACTTC. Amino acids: CASRGAGVQETQYF.

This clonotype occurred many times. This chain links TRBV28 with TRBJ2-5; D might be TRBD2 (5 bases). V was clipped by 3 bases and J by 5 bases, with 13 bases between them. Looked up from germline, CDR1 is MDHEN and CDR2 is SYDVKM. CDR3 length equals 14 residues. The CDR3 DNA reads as TGTGCCAGCAGTTTCGGGTCACCGGGGGAGACCCAGTACTTC. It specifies CASSFGSPGETQYF.

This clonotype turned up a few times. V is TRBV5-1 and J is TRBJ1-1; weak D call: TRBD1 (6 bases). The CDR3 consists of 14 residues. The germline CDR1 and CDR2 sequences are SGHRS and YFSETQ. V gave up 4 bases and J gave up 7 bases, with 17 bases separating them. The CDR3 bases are TGCGCCAGCAGCCAAGGAGACAGGAATGGTGAAGCTTTCTTT. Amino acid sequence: CASSQGDRNGEAFF.

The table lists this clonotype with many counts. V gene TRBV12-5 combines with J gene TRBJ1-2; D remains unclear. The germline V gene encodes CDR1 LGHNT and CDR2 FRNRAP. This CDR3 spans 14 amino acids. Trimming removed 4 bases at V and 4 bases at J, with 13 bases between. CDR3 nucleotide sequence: TGTGCTAGTGGTTCCTTCCCTGAAAGCTATGGCTACACCTTC. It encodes CASGSFPESYGYTF.

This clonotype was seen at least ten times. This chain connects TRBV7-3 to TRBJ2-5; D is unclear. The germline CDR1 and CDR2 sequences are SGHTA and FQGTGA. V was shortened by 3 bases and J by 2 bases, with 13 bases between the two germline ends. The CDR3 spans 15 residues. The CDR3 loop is CASSLAGTPQETQYF. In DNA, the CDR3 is TGTGCCAGCAGCTTGGCAGGAACCCCTCAAGAGACCCAGTACTTC.

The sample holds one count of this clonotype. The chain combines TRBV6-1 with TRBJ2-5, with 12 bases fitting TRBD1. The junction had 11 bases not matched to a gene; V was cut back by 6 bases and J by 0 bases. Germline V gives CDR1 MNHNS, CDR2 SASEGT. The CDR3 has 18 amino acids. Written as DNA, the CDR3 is TGTGCCAGCAGCCCCCCCTGGGACAGGGGGCTGCACCAAGAGACCCAGTACTTC. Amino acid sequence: CASSPPWDRGLHQETQYF.